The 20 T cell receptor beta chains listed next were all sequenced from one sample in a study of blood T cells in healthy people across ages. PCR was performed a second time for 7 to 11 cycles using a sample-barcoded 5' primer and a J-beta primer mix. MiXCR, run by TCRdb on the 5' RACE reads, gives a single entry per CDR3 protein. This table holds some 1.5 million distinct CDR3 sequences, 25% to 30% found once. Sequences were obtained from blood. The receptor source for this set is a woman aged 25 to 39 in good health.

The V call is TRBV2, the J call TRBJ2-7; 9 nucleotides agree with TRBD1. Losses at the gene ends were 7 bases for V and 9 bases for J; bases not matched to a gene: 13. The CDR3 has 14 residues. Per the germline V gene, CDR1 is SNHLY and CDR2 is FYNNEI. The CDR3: CASKDGTGKARQYF. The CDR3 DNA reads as TGTGCCAGCAAGGATGGGACAGGGAAAGCTCGGCAGTACTTC.

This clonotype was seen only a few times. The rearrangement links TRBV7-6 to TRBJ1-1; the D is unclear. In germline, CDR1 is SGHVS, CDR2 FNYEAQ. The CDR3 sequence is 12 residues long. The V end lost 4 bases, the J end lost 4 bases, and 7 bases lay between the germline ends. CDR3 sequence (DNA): TGTGCCAGCAGCTCATTGGCCACTGAAGCTTTCTTT. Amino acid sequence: CASSSLATEAFF.

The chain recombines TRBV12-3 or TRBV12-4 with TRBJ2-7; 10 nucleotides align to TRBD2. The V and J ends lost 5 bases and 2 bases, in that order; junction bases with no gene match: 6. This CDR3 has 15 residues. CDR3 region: CASSAGLAVTYEQYF. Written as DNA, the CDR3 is TGTGCCAGCAGTGCTGGACTAGCGGTGACCTACGAGCAGTACTTC.

CDR3 in DNA: TGTGCCAGCAGCGTAGGGGACCTAGGGGACATTCAGTACTTC. As protein: CASSVGDLGDIQYF. V is TRBV9 and J is TRBJ2-4; D tentatively reads TRBD1 or TRBD2 (5 bases each). With 0 bases removed from V and 8 bases from J, the gap between germline ends came to 12 bases. The CDR3 spans 14 residues. Germline-derived CDR1 and CDR2 are SGDLS and YYNGEE.

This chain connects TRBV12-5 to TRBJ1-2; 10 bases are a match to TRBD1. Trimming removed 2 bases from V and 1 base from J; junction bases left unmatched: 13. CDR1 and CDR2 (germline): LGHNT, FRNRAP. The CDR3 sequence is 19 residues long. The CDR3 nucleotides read TGTGCTAGTGGTTTGTCCGACACGGGACAGGGGCCCCTTAACTATGGCTACACCTTC. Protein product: CASGLSDTGQGPLNYGYTF.

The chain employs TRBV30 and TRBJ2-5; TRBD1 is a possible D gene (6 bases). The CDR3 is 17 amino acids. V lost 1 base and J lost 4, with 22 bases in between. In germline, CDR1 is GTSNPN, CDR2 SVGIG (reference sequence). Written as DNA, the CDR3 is TGTGCCTGGAGTGCATCAGGGGTAGGGCGTTGGCGAGAGACCCAGTACTTC. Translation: CAWSASGVGRWRETQYF.

CDR3 bases: TGCAGTGCTAGAGATGGGCAGGTCGGGTACGAGCAGTACTTC. This codes for CSARDGQVGYEQYF. The J gene is TRBJ2-7, the V gene TRBV20-1; no definite D call. Between the trimmed V and J ends, which lost 0 bases and 4 bases, there was a span of 13 bases. The CDR3 covers 14 residues. Germline V gives CDR1 DFQATT, CDR2 SNEGSKA (reference sequence).

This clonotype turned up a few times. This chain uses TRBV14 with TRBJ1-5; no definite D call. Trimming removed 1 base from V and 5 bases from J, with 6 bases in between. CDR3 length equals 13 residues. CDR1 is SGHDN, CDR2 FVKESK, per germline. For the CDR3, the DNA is TGTGCCAGCAGCCAAGGAGAGGATCAGCCCCAGCATTTT. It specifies CASSQGEDQPQHF.

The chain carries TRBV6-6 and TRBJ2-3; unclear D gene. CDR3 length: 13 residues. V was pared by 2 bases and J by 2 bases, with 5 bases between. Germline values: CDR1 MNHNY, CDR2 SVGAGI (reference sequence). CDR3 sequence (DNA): TGTGCCAGCAGTTACATCCCCACAGATACGCAGTATTTT. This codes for CASSYIPTDTQYF.

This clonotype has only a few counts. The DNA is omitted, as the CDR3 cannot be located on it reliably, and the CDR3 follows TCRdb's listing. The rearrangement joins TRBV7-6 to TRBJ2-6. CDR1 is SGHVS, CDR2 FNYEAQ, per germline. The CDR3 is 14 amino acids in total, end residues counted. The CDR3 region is CASRVGPGANVRTF.

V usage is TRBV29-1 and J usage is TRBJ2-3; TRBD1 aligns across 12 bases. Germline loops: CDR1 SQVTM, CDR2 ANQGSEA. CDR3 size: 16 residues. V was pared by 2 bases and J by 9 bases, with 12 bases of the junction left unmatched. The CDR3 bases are TGCAGCGTTGAACACATAGCCGGGACAGGGGGCGACACGCAGTATTTT. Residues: CSVEHIAGTGGDTQYF.

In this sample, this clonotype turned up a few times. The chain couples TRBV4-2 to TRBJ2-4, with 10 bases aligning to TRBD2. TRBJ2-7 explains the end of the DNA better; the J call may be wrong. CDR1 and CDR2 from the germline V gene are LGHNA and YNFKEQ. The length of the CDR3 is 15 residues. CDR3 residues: CASSKETGLASEQYF. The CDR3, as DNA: TGTGCCAGCAGTAAGGAGACGGGACTAGCGTCCGAGCAGTACTTC.

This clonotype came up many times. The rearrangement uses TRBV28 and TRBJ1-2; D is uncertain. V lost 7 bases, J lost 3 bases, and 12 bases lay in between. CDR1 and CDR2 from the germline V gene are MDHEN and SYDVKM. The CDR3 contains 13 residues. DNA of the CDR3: TGTGCCAGCACTGGAGGTACCTACTATGGCTACACCTTC. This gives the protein CASTGGTYYGYTF.

CDR3 DNA: TGTGCCTGGAGTGGGGTCACTGAAGCTTTCTTT. It specifies CAWSGVTEAFF. The chain employs TRBV30 and TRBJ1-1; D unclear. Germline V gives CDR1 GTSNPN, CDR2 SVGIG (reference sequence). The CDR3 consists of 11 residues. V lost 1 base to trimming and J lost 4 bases, with 4 bases between them.

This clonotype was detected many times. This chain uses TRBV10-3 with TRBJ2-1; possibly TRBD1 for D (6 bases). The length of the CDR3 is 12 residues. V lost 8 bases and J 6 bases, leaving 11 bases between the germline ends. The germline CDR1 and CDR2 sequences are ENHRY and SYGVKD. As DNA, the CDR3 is TGTGCCATCGGGGGCCAATCCAATGAGCAGTTCTTC. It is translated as CAIGGQSNEQFF.

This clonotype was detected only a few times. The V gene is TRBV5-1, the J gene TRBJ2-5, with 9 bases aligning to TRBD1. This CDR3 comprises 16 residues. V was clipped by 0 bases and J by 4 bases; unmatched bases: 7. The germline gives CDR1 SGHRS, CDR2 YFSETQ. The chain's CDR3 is CASSLAVQGAAETQYF. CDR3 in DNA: TGCGCCAGCAGCTTGGCAGTACAGGGGGCGGCAGAGACCCAGTACTTC.

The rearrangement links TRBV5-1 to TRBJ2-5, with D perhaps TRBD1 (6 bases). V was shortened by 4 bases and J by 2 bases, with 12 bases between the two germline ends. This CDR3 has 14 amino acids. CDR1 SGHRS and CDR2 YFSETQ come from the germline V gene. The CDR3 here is CASSQGQSQETQYF. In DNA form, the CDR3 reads TGCGCCAGCAGCCAGGGACAAAGTCAAGAGACCCAGTACTTC.

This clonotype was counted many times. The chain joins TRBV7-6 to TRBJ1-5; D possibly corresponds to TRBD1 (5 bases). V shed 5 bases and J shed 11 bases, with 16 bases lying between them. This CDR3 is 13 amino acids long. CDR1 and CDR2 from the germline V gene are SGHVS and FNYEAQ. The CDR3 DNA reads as TGTGCCAGCAGCCGGACTCAGGGAGGCACCCAGCATTTT. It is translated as CASSRTQGGTQHF.

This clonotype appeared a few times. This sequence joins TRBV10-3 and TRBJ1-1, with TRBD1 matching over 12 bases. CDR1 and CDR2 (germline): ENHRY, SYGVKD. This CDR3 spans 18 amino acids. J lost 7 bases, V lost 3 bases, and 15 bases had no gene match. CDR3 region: CAISERDSGTGGAVEAFF. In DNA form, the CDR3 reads TGTGCCATCAGTGAAAGGGATTCCGGGACAGGGGGCGCGGTTGAAGCTTTCTTT.

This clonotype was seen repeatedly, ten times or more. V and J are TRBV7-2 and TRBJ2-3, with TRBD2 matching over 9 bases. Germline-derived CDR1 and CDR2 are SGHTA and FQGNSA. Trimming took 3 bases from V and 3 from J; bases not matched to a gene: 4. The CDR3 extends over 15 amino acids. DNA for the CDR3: TGTGCCAGCAGCTTGTCTAGCGGGGCGACAGATACGCAGTATTTT. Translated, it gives CASSLSSGATDTQYF.